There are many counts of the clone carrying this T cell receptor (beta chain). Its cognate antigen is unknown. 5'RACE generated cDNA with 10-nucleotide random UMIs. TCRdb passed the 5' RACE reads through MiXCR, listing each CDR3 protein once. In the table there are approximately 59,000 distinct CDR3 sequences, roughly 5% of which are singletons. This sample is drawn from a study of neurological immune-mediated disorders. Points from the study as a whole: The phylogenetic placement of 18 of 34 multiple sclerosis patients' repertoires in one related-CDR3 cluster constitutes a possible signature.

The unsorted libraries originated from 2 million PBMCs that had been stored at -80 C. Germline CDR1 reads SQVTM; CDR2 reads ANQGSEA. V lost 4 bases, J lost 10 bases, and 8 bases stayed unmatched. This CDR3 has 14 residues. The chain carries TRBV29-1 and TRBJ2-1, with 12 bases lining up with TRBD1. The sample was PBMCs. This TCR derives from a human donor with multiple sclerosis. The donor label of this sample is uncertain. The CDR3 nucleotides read TGCAGCGTTGGGGGGGGACAGGGGGCCAGGGAGCAGTTCTTC. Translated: CSVGGGQGAREQFF.